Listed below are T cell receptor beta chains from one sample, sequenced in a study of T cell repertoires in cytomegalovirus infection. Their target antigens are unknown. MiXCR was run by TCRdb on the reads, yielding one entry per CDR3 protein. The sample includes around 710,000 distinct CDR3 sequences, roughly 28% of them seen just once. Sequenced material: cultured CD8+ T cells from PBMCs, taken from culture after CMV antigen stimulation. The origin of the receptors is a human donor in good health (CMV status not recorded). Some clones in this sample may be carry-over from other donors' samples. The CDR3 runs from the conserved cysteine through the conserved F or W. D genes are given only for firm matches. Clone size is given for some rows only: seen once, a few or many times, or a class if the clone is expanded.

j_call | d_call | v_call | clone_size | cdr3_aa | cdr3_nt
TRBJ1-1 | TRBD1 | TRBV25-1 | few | CASSDWTGHEAFF | TGTGCCAGCAGTGATTGGACAGGGCATGAAGCTTTCTTT
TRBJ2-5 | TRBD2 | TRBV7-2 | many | CASSVTSGEETQYF | TGTGCCAGCAGCGTGACTAGCGGGGAAGAGACCCAGTACTTC
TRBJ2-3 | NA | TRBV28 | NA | CASSWRGHTDTQYF | TGTGCCAGCAGTTGGCGGGGACACACAGATACGCAGTATTTT
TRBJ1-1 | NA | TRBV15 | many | CATSDRRNTEAFF | TGTGCCACCAGCGACAGGAGGAACACTGAAGCTTTCTTT
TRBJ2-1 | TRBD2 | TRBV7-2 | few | CASSSPGGGAWSSYNEQFF | TGTGCCAGCAGCTCCCCAGGCGGGGGGGCTTGGAGCTCCTACAATGAGCAGTTCTTC
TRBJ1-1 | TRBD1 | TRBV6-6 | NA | CASSHLRQGDPNTEAFF | TGTGCCAGCAGTCACCTTCGACAGGGCGACCCCAACACTGAAGCTTTCTTT
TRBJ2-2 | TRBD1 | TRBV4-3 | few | CASSQERSGGPGELFF | TGCGCCAGCAGCCAAGAGCGGTCAGGGGGCCCTGGGGAGCTGTTTTTT
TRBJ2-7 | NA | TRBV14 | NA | CASSQQGRPYEQYF | TGTGCCAGCAGCCAACAGGGGCGACCCTACGAGCAGTACTTC
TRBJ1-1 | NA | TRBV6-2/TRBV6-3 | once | CASSYSRGGMNTEAFF | TGTGCCAGCAGTTACTCCAGGGGAGGCATGAACACTGAAGCTTTCTTT
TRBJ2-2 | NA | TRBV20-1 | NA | CSARHLVTGELFF | TGCAGTGCTAGACACCTTGTTACCGGGGAGCTGTTTTTT
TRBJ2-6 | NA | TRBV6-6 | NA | CASSLGHSGANVLTF | TGTGCCAGCAGTCTGGGGCATTCTGGGGCCAACGTCCTGACTTTC
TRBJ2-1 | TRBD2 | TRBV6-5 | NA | CASSYPRRSGGGSYNEQFF | TGTGCCAGCAGTTACCCGCGCAGGAGCGGGGGGGGATCCTACAATGAGCAGTTCTTC
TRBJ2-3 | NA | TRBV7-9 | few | CASTPGQAVSTDTQYF | TGTGCCAGCACCCCAGGCCAGGCGGTCAGCACAGATACGCAGTATTTT
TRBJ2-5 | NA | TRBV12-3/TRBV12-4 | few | CASSQKTEETQYF | TGTGCCAGCAGTCAGAAGACAGAAGAGACCCAGTACTTC
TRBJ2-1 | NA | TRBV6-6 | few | CASSHEGSYNEQFF | TGTGCCAGCAGCCACGAGGGCTCCTACAATGAGCAGTTCTTC
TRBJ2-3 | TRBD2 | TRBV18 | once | CASSPITSGGAGSADTQYF | TGTGCCAGCTCACCAATTACTAGCGGGGGGGCCGGATCCGCAGATACGCAGTATTTT
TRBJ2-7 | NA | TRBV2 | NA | CASRTGFPYEQYF | TGTGCCAGCAGGACTGGGTTCCCCTACGAGCAGTACTTC
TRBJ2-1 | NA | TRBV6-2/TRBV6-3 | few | CAGRGVGSYNEQFF | TGTGCCGGTCGAGGGGTAGGCTCCTACAATGAGCAGTTCTTC
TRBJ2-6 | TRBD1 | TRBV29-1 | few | CSVTSRGRSGANVLTF | TGCAGCGTTACTTCCAGGGGGCGGTCTGGGGCCAACGTCCTGACTTTC
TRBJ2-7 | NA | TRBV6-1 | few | CASSTRGQYEQYF | TGTGCCAGCAGTACCCGGGGCCAATACGAGCAGTACTTC
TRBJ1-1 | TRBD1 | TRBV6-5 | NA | CASSYSRAGGWEAFF | TGTGCCAGCAGTTACTCGCGAGCAGGGGGTTGGGAAGCTTTCTTT
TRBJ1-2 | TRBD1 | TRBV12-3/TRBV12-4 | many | CASRRRMRTGTNYGYTF | TGTGCCAGCAGGAGACGAATGAGGACAGGGACAAACTATGGCTACACCTTC
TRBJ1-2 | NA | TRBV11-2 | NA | CASSLAVQEINYGYTF | TGTGCCAGCAGCTTAGCGGTCCAGGAGATAAACTATGGCTACACCTTC
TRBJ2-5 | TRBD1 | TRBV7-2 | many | CASSPTTGVQETQYF | TGTGCCAGCAGCCCCACGACAGGGGTTCAAGAGACCCAGTACTTC
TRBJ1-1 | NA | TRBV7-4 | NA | CASSEQGGVRNTEAFF | TGTGCCAGCAGCGAACAGGGAGGTGTCAGGAACACTGAAGCTTTCTTT
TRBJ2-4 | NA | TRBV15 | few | CATLQFPYGRNIQYF | TGTGCCACCCTACAATTTCCATACGGTCGGAACATTCAGTACTTC
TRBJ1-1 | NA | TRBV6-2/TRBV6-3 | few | CASWEGTEAFF | TGTGCCAGCTGGGAGGGAACTGAAGCTTTCTTT
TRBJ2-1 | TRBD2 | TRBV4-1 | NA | CASSPPGLASSYNEQFF | TGCGCCAGCAGCCCGCCGGGACTAGCATCTTCCTACAATGAGCAGTTCTTC
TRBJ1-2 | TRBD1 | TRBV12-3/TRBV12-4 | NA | CASLFGTGYYGYTF | TGTGCCAGCCTATTTGGGACAGGGTACTATGGCTACACCTTC
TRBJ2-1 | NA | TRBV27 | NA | CASSSRGGEDAQFF | TGTGCCAGCAGTTCAAGGGGAGGTGAGGACGCGCAGTTCTTC
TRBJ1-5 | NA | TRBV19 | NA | CASTLFGDSNQPQHF | TGTGCCAGTACCCTATTCGGGGATAGCAATCAGCCCCAGCATTTT
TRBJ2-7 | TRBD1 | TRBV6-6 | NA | CASGPLGTGSDEQYF | TGTGCCAGCGGTCCCCTGGGGACAGGGAGCGACGAGCAGTACTTC
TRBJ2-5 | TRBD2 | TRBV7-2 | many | CASTGLAGGPEYQETQYF | TGTGCCAGCACTGGACTAGCGGGGGGGCCTGAGTACCAAGAGACCCAGTACTTC
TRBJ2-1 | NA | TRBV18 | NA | CASSCDTHYNEQFF | TGTGCCAGCTCATGCGACACACACTACAATGAGCAGTTCTTC
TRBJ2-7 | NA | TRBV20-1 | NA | CSAITGLSEQYF | TGCAGTGCTATTACAGGGTTGAGTGAGCAGTACTTC
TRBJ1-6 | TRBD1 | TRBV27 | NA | CASSLWTGANSPLHF | TGTGCCAGCAGTTTATGGACAGGGGCGAATTCACCCCTCCACTTT
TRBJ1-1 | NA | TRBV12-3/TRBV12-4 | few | CASSFLVVEGTLNRVPMNTEAFF | TGTGCCAGCAGTTTCCTTGTGGTTGAGGGGACCTTGAATCGGGTCCCGATGAACACTGAAGCTTTCTTT
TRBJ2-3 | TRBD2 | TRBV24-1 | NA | CATSLGTAGPSTDTQYF | TGTGCCACCAGTCTAGGAACAGCGGGACCTAGCACAGATACGCAGTATTTT
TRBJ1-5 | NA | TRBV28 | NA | CASSQTGHNQPQHF | TGTGCCAGCAGCCAGACAGGCCACAATCAGCCCCAGCATTTT
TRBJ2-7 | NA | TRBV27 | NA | CASISRGGSYEQYF | TGTGCCAGCATTTCAAGGGGAGGCTCCTACGAGCAGTACTTC
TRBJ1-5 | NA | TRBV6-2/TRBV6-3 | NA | CASSWNPGRRQEPQHF | TGTGCCAGCAGTTGGAACCCGGGACGGCGACAGGAGCCCCAGCATTTT
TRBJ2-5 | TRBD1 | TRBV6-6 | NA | CASYSRGGFRETQYF | TGTGCCAGCTACTCCAGAGGGGGCTTTCGAGAGACCCAGTACTTC
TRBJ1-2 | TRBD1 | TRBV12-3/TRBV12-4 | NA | CASSLTGAGYTF | TGTGCCAGCAGTCTTACAGGGGCTGGCTACACCTTC
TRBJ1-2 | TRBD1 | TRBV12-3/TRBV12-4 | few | CASSPRPTGRDGYTF | TGTGCCAGCAGTCCCCGGCCGACAGGGAGGGATGGCTACACCTTC
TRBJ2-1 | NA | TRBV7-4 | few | CASSPRPEVSEQFF | TGTGCCAGCAGCCCAAGACCGGAGGTCAGTGAGCAGTTCTTC